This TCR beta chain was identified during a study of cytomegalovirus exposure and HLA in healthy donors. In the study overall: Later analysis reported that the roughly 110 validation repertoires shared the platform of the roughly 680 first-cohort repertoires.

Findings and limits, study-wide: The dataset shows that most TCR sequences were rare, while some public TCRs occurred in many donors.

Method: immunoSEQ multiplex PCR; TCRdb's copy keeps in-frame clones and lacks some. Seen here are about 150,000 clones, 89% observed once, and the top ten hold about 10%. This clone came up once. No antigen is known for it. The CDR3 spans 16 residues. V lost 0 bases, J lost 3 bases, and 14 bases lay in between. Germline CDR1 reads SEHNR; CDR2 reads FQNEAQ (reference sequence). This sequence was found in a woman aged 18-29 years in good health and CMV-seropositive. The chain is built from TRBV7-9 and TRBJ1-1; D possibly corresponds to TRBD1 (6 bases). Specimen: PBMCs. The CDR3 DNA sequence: TGTGCCAGCAGCTTAGCGGCGGGGGGGCGCGACACTGAAGCTTTCTTT. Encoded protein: CASSLAAGGRDTEAFF. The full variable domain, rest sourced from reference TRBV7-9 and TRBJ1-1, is DTGVSQNPRHKITKRGQNVTFRCDPISEHNRLYWYRQTLGQGPEFLTYFQNEAQLEKSRLLSDRFSAERPKGSFSTLEIQRTEQGDSAMYLCASSLAAGGRDTEAFFGQGTRLTVV.